This TCR beta chain comes out of a study of technical replicates of blood from a few donors. Trimming left V 3 bases short and J 10 bases short, with 27 bases between. The germline V gene has CDR1 GTSNPN and CDR2 SVGIG (reference sequence). The CDR3 has 17 amino acids. The method was immunoSEQ multiplex PCR; TCRdb's version includes in-frame clones alone and lacks a portion of them. The table has about 14,000 clones, roughly 84% seen once. The V and J genes are TRBV30 and TRBJ1-4, with a possible D match to TRBD1 (6 bases). This clonotype was sampled from a human donor in good health. Sequences were obtained from PBMCs. The CDR3 bases are TGTGCCTGGAGGAACAGGGCGGCTCTACCGGAAGGTGTAAAACTGTTTTTT. This gives the protein CAWRNRAALPEGVKLFF. Based on the CDR3 plus reference TRBV30 and TRBJ1-4, the full variable domain is SQTIHQWPATLVQPVGSPLSLECTVEGTSNPNLYWYRQAAGRGLQLLFYSVGIGQISSEVPQNLSASRPQDRQFILSSKKLLLSDSGFYLCAWRNRAALPEGVKLFFGSGTQLSVL.